What follows describes a single T cell receptor (beta chain). The antigen is unknown. Germline V gene sequence: CDR1 SNHLY, CDR2 FYNNEI. The V end was cut by 6 bases, the J end by 2 bases, with 11 bases between. The CDR3 length is 14 residues. The entry originates in a study of long-term antiretroviral therapy in people with HIV. It was in the United States that all participants with HIV were treated. Study-wide results and limits: Once patients were on ART, diversity went higher but still fell short of transplant donor controls. Comparison with controls showed narrower CDR3 length ranges in HIV repertoires.

Survey-level resolution applied to immunoSEQ assay v3.0. Each sample aimed for roughly 40,000-50,000 sequenced T-cell genomes. Assay used: immunoSEQ multiplex PCR; TCRdb lists only in-frame clones, some missing. The sample gives 25,000 to 35,000 clones, roughly 92% of which show up once; less than 5% is in the top ten. This TCR was sampled from a young man with HIV. Source: unsorted PBMCs, taken 3.1 years after starting antiretroviral therapy. V usage is TRBV2 and J usage is TRBJ2-4, with D unclear. For the CDR3, the DNA is TGTGCCAGCAGCGGAAGCGAAACCAAAAACATTCAGTACTTC. The encoded protein is CASSGSETKNIQYF.